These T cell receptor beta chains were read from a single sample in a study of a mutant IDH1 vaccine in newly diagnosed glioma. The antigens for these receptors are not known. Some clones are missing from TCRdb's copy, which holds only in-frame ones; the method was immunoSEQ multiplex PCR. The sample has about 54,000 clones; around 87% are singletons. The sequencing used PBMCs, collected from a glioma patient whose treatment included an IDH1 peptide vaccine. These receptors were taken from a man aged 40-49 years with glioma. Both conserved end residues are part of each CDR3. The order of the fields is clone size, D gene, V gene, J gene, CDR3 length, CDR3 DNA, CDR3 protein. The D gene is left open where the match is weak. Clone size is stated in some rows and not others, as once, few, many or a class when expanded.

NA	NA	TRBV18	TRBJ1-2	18	TGTGCCAGCTCACCATCGGCCGATGTCATCGGAGGGGACTATGGCTACACCTTC	CASSPSADVIGGDYGYTF
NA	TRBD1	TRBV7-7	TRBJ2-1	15	TGTGCTAGCAGCTTAGCAGGGGGCAGCAACAATGAGCAGTTCTTC	CASSLAGGSNNEQFF
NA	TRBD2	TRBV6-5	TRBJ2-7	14	TGTGCCAGCTTCACTAGCGGGAGGCCGGGAGAGCAGTACTTC	CASFTSGRPGEQYF
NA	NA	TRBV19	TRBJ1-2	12	TGTGCCAGTAGTATTTCCGGTTATGGCTACACCTTC	CASSISGYGYTF
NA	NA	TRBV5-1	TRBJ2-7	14	TGCGCCAGCACCCCCGCCAGTACCACCTACGAGCAGTACTTC	CASTPASTTYEQYF
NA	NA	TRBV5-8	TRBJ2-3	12	TGTGCCAGCAGCCTGAGTGGGGATACGCAGTATTTT	CASSLSGDTQYF
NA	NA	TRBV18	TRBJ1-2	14	TGTGCCAGCTCACCAGAGGGACTCGGATATGGCTACACCTTC	CASSPEGLGYGYTF
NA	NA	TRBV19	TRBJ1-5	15	TGTGCCAGTAGGCGACAGAGTTATAGCAATCAGCCCCAGCATTTT	CASRRQSYSNQPQHF
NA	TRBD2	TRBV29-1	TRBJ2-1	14	TGCAGCGTTAGTTGGCTAGCGGGGACCAATGAGCAGTTCTTC	CSVSWLAGTNEQFF
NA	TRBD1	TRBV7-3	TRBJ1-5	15	TGTGCCAGCAGCCCAACGACAGGGATGGGTCAGCCCCAGCATTTT	CASSPTTGMGQPQHF
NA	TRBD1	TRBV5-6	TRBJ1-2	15	TGTGCCAGCAGCCCCGGAGGGGGCTTCCCCTATGGCTACACCTTC	CASSPGGGFPYGYTF
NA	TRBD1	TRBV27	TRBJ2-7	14	TGTGCCAGCGAACAATACAGGGGTCGCCACGAGCAGTACTTC	CASEQYRGRHEQYF
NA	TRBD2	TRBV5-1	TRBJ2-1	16	TGCGCCAGCAGCTTGGCGCTAGCGGGAGTTTGGCATGAGCAGTTCTTC	CASSLALAGVWHEQFF
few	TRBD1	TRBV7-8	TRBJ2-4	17	TGTGCCAGCAGCGCCCGACAGGGGGCGCGGGCCAAAAACATTCAGTACTTC	CASSARQGARAKNIQYF
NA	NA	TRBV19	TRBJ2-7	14	TGTGCCAGTAGTAGTTGGGGGAGCTCCTACGAGCAGTACTTC	CASSSWGSSYEQYF
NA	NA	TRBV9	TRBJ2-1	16	TGTGCCAGCAGCCCGACCCTAGTGGGGTATGACAATGAGCAGTTCTTC	CASSPTLVGYDNEQFF
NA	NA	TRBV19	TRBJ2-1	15	TGTGCCAGTAGTCCCGACGACTTTTTATACAATGAGCAGTTCTTC	CASSPDDFLYNEQFF
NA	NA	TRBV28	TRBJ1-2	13	TGTGCCAGCAGTTTGCCACCTAACTATGGCTACACCTTC	CASSLPPNYGYTF
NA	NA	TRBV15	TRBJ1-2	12	TGTGCCACCAGCAGGGACAGCTATGGCTACACCTTC	CATSRDSYGYTF
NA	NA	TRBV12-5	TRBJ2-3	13	TGTGCTAGTGGTTTGGTATCAGGCTATACGCAGTATTTT	CASGLVSGYTQYF
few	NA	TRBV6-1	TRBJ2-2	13	TGTGCCAGCAGCCGACTATCCACCGGGGAGCTGTTTTTT	CASSRLSTGELFF
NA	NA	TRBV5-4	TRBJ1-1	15	TGTGCCAGCAGCCGCGGGGGGGGGCGCGACACTGAAGCTTTCTTT	CASSRGGGRDTEAFF
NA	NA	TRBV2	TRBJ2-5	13	TGTGCCAGCAGCCCCGTAGGTAAAGAGACCCAGTACTTC	CASSPVGKETQYF
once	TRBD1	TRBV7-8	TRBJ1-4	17	TGTGCCAGCAGCCAGGGGGACAGGGTTGCAACTAATGAAAAACTGTTTTTT	CASSQGDRVATNEKLFF
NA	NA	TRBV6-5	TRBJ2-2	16	TGTGCCAGCAGTTCTCAGCCCGGGACTAACACCGGGGAGCTGTTTTTT	CASSSQPGTNTGELFF
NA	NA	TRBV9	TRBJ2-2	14	TGTGCCAGCACCCGGAGTGGGAGCACCGGGGAGCTGTTTTTT	CASTRSGSTGELFF
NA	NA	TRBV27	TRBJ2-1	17	TGTGCCAGCGCCATAGCCGCAGGGGGACTCCTGAACAATGAGCAGTTCTTC	CASAIAAGGLLNNEQFF
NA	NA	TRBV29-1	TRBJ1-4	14	TGCAGCGTGTCGACCGGGGGGCTGAATGAAAAACTGTTTTTT	CSVSTGGLNEKLFF
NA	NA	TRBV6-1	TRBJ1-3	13	TGTGCCAGCATTTATGACAGGAGACACACCATATATTTT	CASIYDRRHTIYF
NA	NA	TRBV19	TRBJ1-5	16	TGTGCCAGTAGTTATCGGCCCAAGGAGAGCAATCAGCCCCAGCATTTT	CASSYRPKESNQPQHF
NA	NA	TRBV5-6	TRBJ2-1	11	TGTGCCAGCAGCTATGAGGGCTCTCGGTTCTTC	CASSYEGSRFF
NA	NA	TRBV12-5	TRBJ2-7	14	TGTGCTAGTGTTAGGGGGGGCGGCTACTACGAGCAGTACTTC	CASVRGGGYYEQYF
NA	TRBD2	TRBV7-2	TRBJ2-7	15	TGTGCCAGCAGCTTTAGGCGGGAGAGCCCCCTCGAGCAGTACTTC	CASSFRRESPLEQYF
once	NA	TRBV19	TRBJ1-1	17	TGTGCCAGTAGTATTATTGGTATGGGGGGCGCTAACACTGAAGCTTTCTTT	CASSIIGMGGANTEAFF
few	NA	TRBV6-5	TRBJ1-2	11	TGTGCCAGCAGGCAGATTGATCGCTACACCTTC	CASRQIDRYTF
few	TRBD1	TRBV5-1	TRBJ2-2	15	TGCGCCAGCAGCTCGCTAAAGGGACAGGCCGGGGAGCTGTTTTTT	CASSSLKGQAGELFF
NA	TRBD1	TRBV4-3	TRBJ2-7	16	TGCGCCAGCAGCCTGGGGAAAAGGGGGCGACTTGGGGAGCAGTACTTC	CASSLGKRGRLGEQYF
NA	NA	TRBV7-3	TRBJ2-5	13	TGTGCCAGCAGCAGAAGCGGCCAAGAGACCCAGTACTTC	CASSRSGQETQYF
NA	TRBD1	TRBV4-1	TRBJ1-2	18	TGCGCCAGCAGCCAAGTCATGTATATTGCGACAGGGGACTATGGCTACACCTTC	CASSQVMYIATGDYGYTF
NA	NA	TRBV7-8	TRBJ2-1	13	TGTGCCAGCAGCTACCAATGGACTGTTGAGCAGTTCTTC	CASSYQWTVEQFF
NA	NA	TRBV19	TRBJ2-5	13	TGTGCCAGTAGTAGGGCTAGCTGGGAGACCCAGTACTTC	CASSRASWETQYF
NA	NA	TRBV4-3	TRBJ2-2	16	TGCGCCAGCAGCCAAGAGTACGGGGGAAACACCGGGGAGCTGTTTTTT	CASSQEYGGNTGELFF
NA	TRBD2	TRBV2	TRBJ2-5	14	TGTGCCAGCAGGACCAGCGGGAGGGTGGAGACCCAGTACTTC	CASRTSGRVETQYF
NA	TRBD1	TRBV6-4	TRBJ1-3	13	TGTGCCAGCAGGGGACAGTTACAAAACACCATATATTTT	CASRGQLQNTIYF
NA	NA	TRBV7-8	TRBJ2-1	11	TGTGCCAGCAGCTTAACACATGAGCAGTTCTTC	CASSLTHEQFF
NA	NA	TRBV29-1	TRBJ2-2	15	TGCAGCGTTGTGGGGGGAGATGGGATCACCGGGGAGCTGTTTTTT	CSVVGGDGITGELFF
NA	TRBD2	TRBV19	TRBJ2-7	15	TGTGCCAGTAGTCCATACAGCGGGAGAGGTAACGAGCAGTACTTC	CASSPYSGRGNEQYF
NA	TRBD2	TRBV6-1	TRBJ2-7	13	TGTGCCAGCAGTGGTGAGCGGGGGTTCGAGCAGTACTTC	CASSGERGFEQYF
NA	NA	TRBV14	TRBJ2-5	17	TGTGCCAGCAGCCAACGGTTCGGGGGCGCGTACCAAGAGACCCAGTACTTC	CASSQRFGGAYQETQYF
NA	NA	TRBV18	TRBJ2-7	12	TGTGCCAGCTCACCAACCCAGGGCGAGCAGTACTTC	CASSPTQGEQYF
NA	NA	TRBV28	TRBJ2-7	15	TGTGCCAGCAGTTTGAGGGGACCGATCTCCTACGAGCAGTACTTC	CASSLRGPISYEQYF
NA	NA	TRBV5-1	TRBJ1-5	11	TGCGCCAGCAGCTTGGCCCAGCCCCAGCATTTT	CASSLAQPQHF
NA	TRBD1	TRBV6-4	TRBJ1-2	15	TGTGCCAGCAGTGATCGGACAGGGGGTGGTGTACGCTACACCTTC	CASSDRTGGGVRYTF
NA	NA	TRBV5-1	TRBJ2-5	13	TGCGCCAGCAGCCACGGACATGAGGAGACCCAGTACTTC	CASSHGHEETQYF
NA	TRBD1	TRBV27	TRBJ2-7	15	TGTGCCAGCTGTCCTCGGGGACAGGGCTTGGGCGAGCAGTACTTC	CASCPRGQGLGEQYF
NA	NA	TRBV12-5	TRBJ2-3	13	TGTGCTAGTGGTTTGGATGCCTCCCCCTCGCAGTATTTT	CASGLDASPSQYF
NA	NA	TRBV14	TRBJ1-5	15	TGTGCCAGCAGCCTAAAAGAGGGGGGGGATCAGCCCCAGCATTTT	CASSLKEGGDQPQHF
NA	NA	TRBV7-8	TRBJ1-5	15	TGTGCCAGCAGCTTAGCTGCTGGGAGCAATCAGCCCCAGCATTTT	CASSLAAGSNQPQHF
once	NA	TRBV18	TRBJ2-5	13	TGTGCCAGCTCACCATCGAGAGAAGAGACCCAGTACTTC	CASSPSREETQYF